The 26 T cell receptor beta chains presented below share a single source sample, sequenced in a study of shared clonotypes between healthy human individuals. Naive CD8 cells were CD45RO-negative, positively selected for CCR7, excluding terminally differentiated effector memory CD45RA+ cells. The repertoire was sequenced with immunoSEQ multiplex PCR; TCRdb's copy has only in-frame clones and lacks some. The sample yields approximately 740,000 clones, about 91% seen once. Sequencing was carried out using naive CD8+ T cells sorted from blood. Receptor source: a man younger than 40 in good health.

The genes are TRBV5-6 and TRBJ2-1, with 9 bases fitting TRBD1. Trimming at V came to 0 bases and at J to 7 bases, leaving 5 bases not matched to a gene. This CDR3 is 15 amino acids long. The V gene's germline CDR1 is SGHDT and CDR2 YYEEEE. The CDR3 coding sequence is TGTGCCAGCAGCTTGGCCGCCGGGACAGGGAATGAGCAGTTCTTC. It specifies CASSLAAGTGNEQFF.

The chain combines TRBV27 with TRBJ1-4, with no clear D. The germline V and J ends were trimmed by 5 bases and 0 bases, with 7 bases remaining between them. This CDR3 has 14 amino acids. Germline lookup yields CDR1 MNHEY and CDR2 SMNVEV (reference sequence). In nucleotides, the CDR3 is TGTGCCAGCAGTCTTCAGTCAACTAATGAAAAACTGTTTTTT. It codes for CASSLQSTNEKLFF.

The chain combines TRBV29-1 with TRBJ2-1, with D possibly matching TRBD2 (5 bases). Trimming took 4 bases from V and 2 from J, leaving 9 bases between them. CDR1 is SQVTM and CDR2 is ANQGSEA in the germline V gene. The CDR3 runs to 13 residues. DNA for the CDR3: TGCAGCGTTGTACTAGTGGCCTACAATGAGCAGTTCTTC. Its translation: CSVVLVAYNEQFF.

The rearrangement joins TRBV4-3 to TRBJ2-1, with TRBD1 as a possible D gene (6 bases). The CDR3 contains 16 residues. Germline loops: CDR1 LGHNA, CDR2 YSLEER. V gave up 0 bases and J gave up 6 bases, with 15 bases separating them. The CDR3 sequence is CASSQDRQGPVNEQFF. CDR3 nucleotides: TGCGCCAGCAGCCAAGATCGGCAGGGGCCGGTCAATGAGCAGTTCTTC.

Here the CDR3 reads CASSSRTSGRVINEQFF. In DNA, the CDR3 is TGTGCCAGCAGCTCTCGGACTAGCGGGAGGGTAATCAATGAGCAGTTCTTC. This rearrangement joins TRBV7-9 to TRBJ2-1, with 15 bases identical to TRBD2. Germline CDR1 SEHNR, CDR2 FQNEAQ (reference sequence). This CDR3 comprises 17 residues. V was pared by 4 bases and J by 6 bases, with 7 bases of the junction left unmatched.

The chain carries TRBV19 and TRBJ2-2, with D unresolved. This CDR3 region has 16 residues. The V gene's germline CDR1 is LNHDA and CDR2 SQIVND (reference sequence). Trimming stripped 9 bases from V and 2 bases from J, with 19 bases between. The DNA of the CDR3 is TGTGCCAGCGCCCTAGGCCGCGGTCCTAACACCGGGGAGCTGTTTTTT. Translated, it gives CASALGRGPNTGELFF.

This chain joins TRBV21-1 and TRBJ2-7; the DNA was not compared with TRBD2, the D call given in the table. TRBV21-1 is labeled a pseudogene. The length of the CDR3 is 21 residues. The CDR3 nucleotides are TGTGCCAGCAGCAAAGTTGGTGAAAGATGGCTAGCGGGAGACGGGGCCTACGAGCAGTACTTC. Translation: CASSKVGERWLAGDGAYEQYF.

V gene TRBV6-5 combines with J gene TRBJ2-5; D remains unclear. Germline V gene sequence: CDR1 MNHEY, CDR2 SVGAGI. This CDR3 has 14 amino acids. V was cut by 6 bases and J by 5 bases, with 16 bases left in between. The CDR3 spells CASRPTVLKETQYF. The CDR3 DNA reads TGTGCCAGCAGACCTACAGTGTTGAAGGAGACCCAGTACTTC.

The V and J genes are TRBV7-6 and TRBJ2-1; D gene unclear. Trimming stripped 0 bases from V and 7 bases from J, with 7 bases between. Germline V gene lookup returns CDR1 SGHVS and CDR2 FNYEAQ. There are 13 residues in the CDR3. CDR3 amino acids: CASSLAHVNEQFF. For the CDR3, the DNA is TGTGCCAGCAGCTTAGCGCATGTGAATGAGCAGTTCTTC.

This clone occurred once. The chain couples TRBV7-2 to TRBJ1-5, with TRBD1 matching over 8 bases. The V and J ends lost 5 bases and 4 bases, in that order; junction bases with no gene match: 7. This CDR3 is built from 15 residues. The germline CDR1 and CDR2 sequences are SGHTA and FQGNSA. The CDR3 sequence is CASSQDREWNQPQHF. The CDR3 DNA is TGTGCCAGCAGCCAGGACAGGGAGTGGAATCAGCCCCAGCATTTT.

As concerns this clone: Other nucleotide sequences in the sample specify the same CDR3. The chain couples TRBV13 to TRBJ1-5; D unresolved. The length of the CDR3 is 14 residues. CDR1 PRHDT and CDR2 FYEKMQ come from the germline V gene (reference sequence). V lost 3 bases and J 0 bases, leaving 6 bases between the germline ends. CDR3: CASSLGPSNQPQHF. In nucleotides, the CDR3 is TGTGCCAGCAGCTTGGGCCCTAGCAATCAGCCCCAGCATTTT.

In the case of this clone: Within the sample, other DNA sequences also encode this same CDR3. In DNA form, the CDR3 reads TGTGCCACCAGCAGAGACAGGGGGCCTGGAAACACCATATATTTT. Amino acid sequence: CATSRDRGPGNTIYF. The chain recombines TRBV15 with TRBJ1-3; 8 nucleotides line up with TRBD1. The CDR3 is made up of 15 amino acids. Germline lookup yields CDR1 LNHNV and CDR2 YYDKDF (reference sequence). V lost 0 bases and J lost 2; bases outside the gene matches: 0. Combining the CDR3 with reference TRBV15 and TRBJ1-3 gives the whole variable domain DAMVIQNPRYQVTQFGKPVTLSCSQTLNHNVMYWYQQKSSQAPKLLFHYYDKDFNNEADTPDNFQSRRPNTSFCFLDIRSPGLGDTAMYLCATSRDRGPGNTIYFGEGSWLTVV.

The chain recombines TRBV5-1 with TRBJ2-1; 10 bases fit TRBD2. This CDR3 spans 15 amino acids. CDR1 is SGHRS, CDR2 YFSETQ, per germline. The J segment lost 5 bases and the V segment lost 4 bases, leaving 6 bases of the junction unmatched. For the CDR3, the DNA is TGCGCCAGCAGCCTGGGACTAGCGTACAACAATGAGCAGTTCTTC. Amino acid sequence: CASSLGLAYNNEQFF.

V and J are TRBV15 and TRBJ2-5; a possible D gene is TRBD1 (5 bases). V dropped 0 bases and J dropped 3 bases, with 8 bases sitting between them. The CDR3 spans 14 residues. The germline CDR1 and CDR2 sequences are LNHNV and YYDKDF (reference sequence). The CDR3 here is CATSRDGREETQYF. The CDR3 DNA is TGTGCCACCAGCAGAGATGGCAGGGAAGAGACCCAGTACTTC.

The chain has TRBV18 and TRBJ2-7; TRBD2 is a possible D gene (6 bases). With 2 bases removed from V and 6 bases from J, the gap between germline ends came to 11 bases. CDR1 and CDR2 (germline): KGHSH, LQKENI. The CDR3 extends over 13 amino acids. CDR3 sequence: CASSPGRGREQYF. CDR3 DNA: TGTGCCAGCTCACCAGGGCGGGGACGCGAGCAGTACTTC.

The chain uses TRBV4-1 and TRBJ2-5, with 10 bases that match TRBD2. V shed 1 base, J shed 5 bases, and the junction held 4 bases outside the gene matches. This CDR3 is built from 15 residues. Germline values: CDR1 MGHRA, CDR2 YSYEKL. For the CDR3, the DNA is TGCGCCAGCAGCCAAGGGACGGGACTAGCGGAGACCCAGTACTTC. It translates to CASSQGTGLAETQYF.

The chain recombines TRBV5-1 with TRBJ2-7; the D gene is possibly TRBD2 (7 bases). The CDR3 is 15 residues long. Per germline, CDR1 SGHRS and CDR2 YFSETQ. Trimming removed 2 bases from V and 7 bases from J, with 19 bases in between. CDR3 protein: CASSLGRGEGGEQYF. The CDR3 bases are TGCGCCAGCAGCTTAGGACGTGGCGAGGGGGGGGAGCAGTACTTC.

The rearrangement joins TRBV29-1 to TRBJ2-2, with TRBD1 matching over 8 bases. The CDR3 runs 13 residues. In germline, CDR1 is SQVTM, CDR2 ANQGSEA. V was clipped by 7 bases and J by 3 bases; unmatched bases: 4. CDR3 loop: CSAQGVDTGELFF. The CDR3, as DNA: TGCAGCGCACAGGGGGTGGACACCGGGGAGCTGTTTTTT.

The chain employs TRBV4-3 and TRBJ2-7; 7 bases are shared with TRBD1. Losses at the gene ends were 3 bases for V and 2 bases for J; bases not matched to a gene: 7. This CDR3 has 15 residues. CDR1 and CDR2 from the germline V gene are LGHNA and YSLEER. As DNA, the CDR3 is TGCGCCAGCAGCCACGGAGGACAGGTCCCCTACGAGCAGTACTTC. It codes for CASSHGGQVPYEQYF.

Comments on this clone: Mismatch with germline at one junction end may stem from a read error. The chain recombines TRBV5-3 with TRBJ2-1, with TRBD1 as a possible D gene (6 bases). TRBV5-3 is placed among ORFs of uncertain function. This CDR3 region has 13 residues. The CDR3 DNA is TGTGCCAGCAGCTTAGGACAGTCCCATGAGCAGTTCTTC. The encoded protein is CASSLGQSHEQFF.

This clone showed up just once. V usage is TRBV7-9 and J usage is TRBJ1-5, with TRBD1 as a possible D gene (5 bases). The CDR3 spans 13 residues. CDR1 is SEHNR, CDR2 FQNEAQ, per germline (reference sequence). V lost 5 bases and J 4 bases, leaving 9 bases between the germline ends. In DNA form, the CDR3 reads TGTGCCAGCAGCCCTGACAGAAATCAGCCCCAGCATTTT. This translates into CASSPDRNQPQHF.

The V gene is TRBV5-5, the J gene TRBJ2-7, with 8 bases lining up with TRBD1. The CDR3 is 14 residues long. J was trimmed by 4 bases and V by 0 bases; bases with no gene match: 3. The germline V gene encodes CDR1 SGHKS and CDR2 YYEKEE (reference sequence). The CDR3 here is CASSLVWTGYEQYF. CDR3 DNA sequence: TGTGCCAGCAGCTTGGTTTGGACAGGGTACGAGCAGTACTTC. The entire variable domain, with the rest obtained from reference TRBV5-5 and TRBJ2-7, is as follows: DAGVTQSPTHLIKTRGQQVTLRCSPISGHKSVSWYQQVLGQGPQFIFQYYEKEERGRGNFPDRFSARQFPNYSSELNVNALLLGDSALYLCASSLVWTGYEQYFGPGTRLTVT.

Concerning this clone itself: At one of its ends the junction is not consistent with the germline gene, which may arise from a read error. The chain uses TRBV5-3 and TRBJ2-7; no clear D. TRBV5-3 is sorted into the ORF group, with uncertain function. The CDR3 length is 13 residues. Here the CDR3 reads CARSPSRDPCGSF. The CDR3 DNA follows: TGTGCCAGAAGCCCATCTCGAGACCCCTGCGGCTCTTTC.

In its sample, this clone was seen once. This chain joins TRBV9 and TRBJ1-4; the D is unclear. Trimming took off 1 base at V and 6 bases at J, with 10 bases between the two ends. The CDR3 sequence is 14 residues long. The V gene's germline CDR1 is SGDLS and CDR2 YYNGEE. CDR3 DNA: TGTGCCAGCAGCGTAAGGGCAGCGGATGAAAAACTGTTTTTT. Its translation: CASSVRAADEKLFF.

This clone was observed once. The chain is built from TRBV27 and TRBJ2-7, with 10 bases aligning to TRBD1. V was pared by 5 bases and J by 4 bases, with 2 bases of the junction left unmatched. Germline CDR1 MNHEY, CDR2 SMNVEV (reference sequence). CDR3 length: 13 residues. The CDR3 DNA is TGTGCCAGCAGTCAGGGACAGGGGTACGAGCAGTACTTC. Translated: CASSQGQGYEQYF.

The V call is TRBV5-6, the J call TRBJ1-1, with TRBD1 as a possible D gene (5 bases). CDR3 length: 15 amino acids. V gave up 0 bases and J gave up 0 bases, with 9 bases separating them. Germline V CDR1 and CDR2: SGHDT, YYEEEE. The chain's CDR3 is CASSLVPGMNTEAFF. The CDR3 DNA reads TGTGCCAGCAGCTTGGTTCCAGGGATGAACACTGAAGCTTTCTTT.